This T cell receptor beta chain was sequenced in a study of technical replicates of blood from a few donors. With 1 base removed from V and 4 bases from J, the gap between germline ends came to 10 bases. From germline, CDR1 is SGHTA and CDR2 FQGNSA. This CDR3 comprises 15 residues. Some clones are missing from TCRdb's copy, which holds only in-frame ones; the method was immunoSEQ multiplex PCR. This table has about 53,000 clones, about 86% appearing once. Sequences were obtained from PBMCs. The rearrangement links TRBV7-2 to TRBJ2-2; D might be TRBD2 (5 bases). The clonotype originates from a human donor in good health. Some clones in this sample may be carry-over from other donors' samples. This CDR3 reads CASSLEASPTGELFF. CDR3 coding DNA: TGTGCCAGCAGCTTAGAGGCTAGCCCCACCGGGGAGCTGTTTTTT.